A selection of T cell receptor beta chains follows, all from one sample in a study of cytomegalovirus exposure and HLA in healthy donors. TCRdb keeps only in-frame clones here, not all; method: immunoSEQ multiplex PCR. The data show 240,000 or so clones, around 76% seen once. The material sequenced was PBMCs. The receptors derive from a woman in her forties in good health and CMV-seropositive. The CDR3 runs from the conserved cysteine through the conserved F or W. D genes are given only for firm matches. Size is stated for part of the rows, as once, few or many counts, or as a class when the clone is expanded.

j_call v_call clone_size d_call cdr3_aa cdr3_nt
TRBJ2-7 TRBV7-6 once NA CASSLVAGPYEQYF TGTGCCAGCAGCTTAGTGGCGGGGCCCTACGAGCAGTACTTC
TRBJ2-7 TRBV19 NA TRBD1 CASSDRDRSSYEQYF TGTGCCAGTAGCGACCGGGACAGGAGCTCCTACGAGCAGTACTTC
TRBJ2-6 TRBV6-6 NA NA CASSSAGANVLTF TGTGCCAGCAGTTCCGCTGGGGCCAACGTCCTGACTTTC
TRBJ2-1 TRBV10-2 NA TRBD2 CASSEASGGTNEQFF TGCGCCAGCAGTGAGGCGAGCGGGGGGACCAATGAGCAGTTCTTC
TRBJ1-1 TRBV5-1 NA TRBD1 CASSKDRGDRATEAFF TGCGCCAGCAGCAAGGACAGGGGGGACCGAGCCACTGAAGCTTTCTTT
TRBJ2-3 TRBV9 NA TRBD2 CASSFLAGTNTDTQYF TGTGCCAGCAGTTTTCTAGCGGGGACCAACACAGATACGCAGTATTTT
TRBJ1-2 TRBV6-5 NA NA CASSYSRRGNFGYTF TGTGCCAGCAGTTACTCGAGGAGGGGTAACTTTGGCTACACCTTC
TRBJ2-7 TRBV10-2 NA TRBD2 CASTPAGGTGSYEQYF TGCGCCAGCACCCCAGCCGGGGGGACTGGCTCCTACGAGCAGTACTTC
TRBJ2-7 TRBV19 NA NA CASSALAEGPYEQYF TGTGCCAGTAGCGCATTAGCGGAGGGCCCCTACGAGCAGTACTTC
TRBJ2-1 TRBV20-1 NA NA CSAGALSEQFF TGCAGTGCTGGAGCCCTGTCTGAGCAGTTCTTC
TRBJ2-1 TRBV7-2 NA TRBD2 CASSPLTSATYNEQFF TGTGCCAGCAGCCCGCTCACTAGCGCCACCTACAATGAGCAGTTCTTC
TRBJ1-1 TRBV5-5 NA TRBD1 CASSPAQGFEAFF TGTGCCAGCAGCCCAGCACAGGGGTTTGAAGCTTTCTTT
TRBJ2-5 TRBV10-3 NA TRBD2 CAISSTGGRETQYF TGTGCCATCAGCTCTACGGGAGGTCGGGAGACCCAGTACTTC
TRBJ2-1 TRBV10-1 NA TRBD2 CASSEGGTSRNNEQFF TGCGCCAGCAGTGAGGGTGGGACTAGCAGAAACAATGAGCAGTTCTTC
TRBJ1-4 TRBV27 NA NA CASSLWASNEKLFF TGTGCCAGCAGTTTGTGGGCGTCTAATGAAAAACTGTTTTTT
TRBJ1-1 TRBV29-1 NA TRBD1 CSVEATGAGTEAFF TGCAGCGTTGAGGCCACAGGGGCCGGTACTGAAGCTTTCTTT
TRBJ1-1 TRBV5-1 NA TRBD1 CASSLTGGTTEAFF TGCGCCAGCAGCCTGACAGGGGGGACCACTGAAGCTTTCTTT
TRBJ2-7 TRBV4-2 NA NA CASSQAASPLEQYF TGTGCCAGCAGCCAAGCGGCTAGCCCTCTCGAGCAGTACTTC
TRBJ2-6 TRBV5-8 NA TRBD1 CASSAGTDNSGANVLTF TGTGCCAGCAGTGCCGGGACAGATAACTCTGGGGCCAACGTCCTGACTTTC
TRBJ1-6 TRBV9 NA NA CASSVEANSPLHF TGTGCCAGCAGCGTAGAAGCTAATTCCCCCCTCCACTTT
TRBJ2-2 TRBV10-2 once TRBD1 CASRAPGQGNTGELFF TGCGCCAGCAGGGCGCCGGGACAGGGTAACACCGGGGAGCTGTTTTTT
TRBJ2-7 TRBV11-2 NA TRBD1 CASPPGQGGFYEQYF TGTGCCAGCCCCCCCGGACAGGGGGGGTTCTACGAGCAGTACTTC
TRBJ1-1 TRBV7-6 NA NA CASAGQVNTEAFF TGTGCCAGCGCAGGGCAGGTTAACACTGAAGCTTTCTTT
TRBJ2-2 TRBV5-6 NA NA CASSYRSRTSNTGELFF TGTGCCAGCAGCTATCGTAGTAGAACTTCGAACACCGGGGAGCTGTTTTTT
TRBJ2-5 TRBV7-2 once TRBD2 CASTLRRGIGETQYF TGTGCCAGCACCTTAAGGCGGGGGATAGGGGAGACCCAGTACTTC
TRBJ2-7 TRBV5-1 NA NA CASSLQLTTGTSSYEQYF TGCGCCAGCAGCTTGCAGTTGACCACAGGGACAAGCTCCTACGAGCAGTACTTC